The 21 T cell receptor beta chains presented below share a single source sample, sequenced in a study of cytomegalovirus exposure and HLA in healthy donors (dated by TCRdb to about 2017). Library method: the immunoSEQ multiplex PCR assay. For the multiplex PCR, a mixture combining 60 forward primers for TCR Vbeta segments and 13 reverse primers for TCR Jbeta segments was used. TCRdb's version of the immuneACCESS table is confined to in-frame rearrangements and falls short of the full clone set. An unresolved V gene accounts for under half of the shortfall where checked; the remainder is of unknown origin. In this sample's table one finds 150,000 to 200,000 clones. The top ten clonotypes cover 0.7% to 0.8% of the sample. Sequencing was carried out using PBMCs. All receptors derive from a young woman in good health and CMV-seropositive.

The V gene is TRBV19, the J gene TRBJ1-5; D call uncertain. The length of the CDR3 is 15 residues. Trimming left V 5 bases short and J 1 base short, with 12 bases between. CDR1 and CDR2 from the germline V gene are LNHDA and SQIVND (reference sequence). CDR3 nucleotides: TGTGCCAGTAGTTACACGGGGATCAGCAATCAGCCCCAGCATTTT. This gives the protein CASSYTGISNQPQHF.

The CDR3 DNA follows: TGTGCCAGCTCCGAAGGGTTGGGGACCGCGGGGCAGCCCCAGCATTTT. Its translation: CASSEGLGTAGQPQHF. The V gene is TRBV18, the J gene TRBJ1-5, with D perhaps matching TRBD1 (5 bases). Germline CDR1 is KGHSH and CDR2 is LQKENI. The CDR3 has 16 amino acids. V lost 6 bases and J lost 7, with 22 bases in between. Variable domain in full (rest from reference TRBV18 and TRBJ1-5): NAGVMQNPRHLVRRRGQEARLRCSPMKGHSHVYWYRQLPEEGLKFMVYLQKENIIDESGMPKERFSAEFPKEGPSILRIQQVVRGDSAAYFCASSEGLGTAGQPQHFGDGTRLSIL.

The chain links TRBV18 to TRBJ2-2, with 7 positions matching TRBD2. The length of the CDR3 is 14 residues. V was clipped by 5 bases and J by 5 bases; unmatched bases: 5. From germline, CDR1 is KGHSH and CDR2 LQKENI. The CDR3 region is CASSARGGTGELFF. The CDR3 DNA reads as TGTGCCAGCTCAGCACGCGGGGGAACCGGGGAGCTGTTTTTT.

This CDR3 is CASSLGTSENTGELFF. The CDR3 DNA follows: TGTGCCAGCAGCTTAGGAACTAGCGAAAACACCGGGGAGCTGTTTTTT. The rearrangement uses TRBV5-4 and TRBJ2-2, with TRBD2 matching 7 bases. Germline V CDR1 and CDR2: SGHNT, YYREEE (reference sequence). The junction had 6 bases not matched to a gene; V was cut back by 2 bases and J by 2 bases. CDR3 length: 16 residues.

The CDR3 nucleotides read TGTGCCAGCAGCTGGACAGACTCCTACGAGCAGTACTTC. Residues: CASSWTDSYEQYF. The chain couples TRBV27 to TRBJ2-7, with a weak D call TRBD1 (6 bases). Trimming cost V 6 bases and J 0 bases, with 9 bases left between them. CDR1 and CDR2 (germline): MNHEY, SMNVEV (reference sequence). The CDR3 has 13 residues.

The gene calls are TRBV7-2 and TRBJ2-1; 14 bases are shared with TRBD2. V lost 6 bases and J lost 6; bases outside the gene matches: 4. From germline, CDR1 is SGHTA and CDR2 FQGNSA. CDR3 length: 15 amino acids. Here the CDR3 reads CASSQTSGRANEQFF. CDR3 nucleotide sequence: TGTGCCAGCAGTCAGACTAGCGGGAGGGCCAATGAGCAGTTCTTC.

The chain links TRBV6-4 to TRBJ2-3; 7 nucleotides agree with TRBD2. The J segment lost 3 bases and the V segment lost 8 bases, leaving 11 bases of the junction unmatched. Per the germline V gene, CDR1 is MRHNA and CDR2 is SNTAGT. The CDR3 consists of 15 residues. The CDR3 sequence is CASGEPSGATDTQYF. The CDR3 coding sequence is TGTGCCAGCGGGGAGCCTAGCGGAGCAACAGATACGCAGTATTTT.

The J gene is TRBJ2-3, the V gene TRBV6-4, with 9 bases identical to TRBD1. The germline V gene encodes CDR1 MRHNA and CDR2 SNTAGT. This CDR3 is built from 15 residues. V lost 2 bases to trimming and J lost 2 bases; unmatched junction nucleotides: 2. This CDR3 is CASSDGTGPTDTQYF. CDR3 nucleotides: TGTGCCAGCAGTGACGGGACAGGGCCCACAGATACGCAGTATTTT.

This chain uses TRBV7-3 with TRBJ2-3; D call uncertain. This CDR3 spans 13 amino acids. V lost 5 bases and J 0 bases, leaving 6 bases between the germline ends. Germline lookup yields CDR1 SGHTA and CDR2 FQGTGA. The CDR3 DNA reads TGTGCCAGCAGCGTCACTAGCACAGATACGCAGTATTTT. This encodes CASSVTSTDTQYF. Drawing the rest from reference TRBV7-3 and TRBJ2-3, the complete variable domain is GAGVSQTPSNKVTEKGKYVELRCDPISGHTALYWYRQSLGQGPEFLIYFQGTGAADDSGLPNDRFFAVRPEGSVSTLKIQRTERGDSAVYLCASSVTSTDTQYFGPGTRLTVL.

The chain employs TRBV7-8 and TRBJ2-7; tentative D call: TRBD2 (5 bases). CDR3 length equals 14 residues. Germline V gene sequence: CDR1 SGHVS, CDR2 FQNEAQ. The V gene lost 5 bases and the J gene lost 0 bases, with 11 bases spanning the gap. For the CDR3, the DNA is TGTGCCAGCAGCATACGGACTGGCTCCTACGAGCAGTACTTC. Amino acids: CASSIRTGSYEQYF.

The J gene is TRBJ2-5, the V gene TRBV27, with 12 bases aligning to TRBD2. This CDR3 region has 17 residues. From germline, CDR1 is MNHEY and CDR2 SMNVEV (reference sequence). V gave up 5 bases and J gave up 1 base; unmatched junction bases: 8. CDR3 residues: CASSPVLAGGPQETQYF. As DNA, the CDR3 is TGTGCCAGCAGTCCCGTCCTAGCGGGGGGGCCCCAAGAGACCCAGTACTTC.

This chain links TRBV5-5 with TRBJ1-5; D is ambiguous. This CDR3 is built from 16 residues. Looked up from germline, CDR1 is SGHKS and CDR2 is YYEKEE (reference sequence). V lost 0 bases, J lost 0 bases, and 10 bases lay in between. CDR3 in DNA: TGTGCCAGCAGCTTGGCGCCAGTGAATAGCAATCAGCCCCAGCATTTT. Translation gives CASSLAPVNSNQPQHF.

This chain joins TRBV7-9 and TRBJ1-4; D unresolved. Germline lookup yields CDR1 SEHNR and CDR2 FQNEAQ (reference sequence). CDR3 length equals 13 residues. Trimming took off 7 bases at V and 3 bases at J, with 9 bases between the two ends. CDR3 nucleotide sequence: TGTGCCAGCACGAGGGATCCTAATGAAAAACTGTTTTTT. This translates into CASTRDPNEKLFF.

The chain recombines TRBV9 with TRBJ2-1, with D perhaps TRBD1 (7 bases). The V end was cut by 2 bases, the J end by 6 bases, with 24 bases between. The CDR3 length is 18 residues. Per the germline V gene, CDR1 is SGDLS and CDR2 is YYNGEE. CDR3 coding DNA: TGTGCCAGCAGCGTGAGCCCACTCGGGCAGGGGGGAGGCAATGAGCAGTTCTTC. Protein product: CASSVSPLGQGGGNEQFF. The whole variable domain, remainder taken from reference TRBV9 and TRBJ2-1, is DSGVTQTPKHLITATGQRVTLRCSPRSGDLSVYWYQQSLDQGLQFLIQYYNGEERAKGNILERFSAQQFPDLHSELNLSSLELGDSALYFCASSVSPLGQGGGNEQFFGPGTRLTVL.

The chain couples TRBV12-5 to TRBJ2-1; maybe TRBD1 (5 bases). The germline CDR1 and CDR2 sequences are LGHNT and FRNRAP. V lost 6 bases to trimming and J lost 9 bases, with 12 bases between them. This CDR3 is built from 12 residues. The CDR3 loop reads CASGRALIEQFF. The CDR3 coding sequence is TGTGCTAGTGGCAGGGCGCTTATTGAGCAGTTCTTC.

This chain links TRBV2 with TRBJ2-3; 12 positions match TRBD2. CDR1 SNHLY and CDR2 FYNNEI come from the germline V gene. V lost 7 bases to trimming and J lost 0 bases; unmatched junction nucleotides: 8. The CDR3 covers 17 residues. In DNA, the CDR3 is TGTGCCAGCACGTTTGAGCTAGCGGGGGGGAGCACAGATACGCAGTATTTT. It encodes CASTFELAGGSTDTQYF. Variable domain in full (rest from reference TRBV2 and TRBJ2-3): EPEVTQTPSHQVTQMGQEVILRCVPISNHLYFYWYRQILGQKVEFLVSFYNNEISEKSEIFDDQFSVERPDGSNFTLKIRSTKLEDSAMYFCASTFELAGGSTDTQYFGPGTRLTVL.

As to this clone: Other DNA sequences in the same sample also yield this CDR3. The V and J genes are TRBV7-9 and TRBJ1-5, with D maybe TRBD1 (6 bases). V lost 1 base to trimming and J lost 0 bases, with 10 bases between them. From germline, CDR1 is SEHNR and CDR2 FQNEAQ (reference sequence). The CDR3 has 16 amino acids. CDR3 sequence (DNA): TGTGCCAGCAGCTTAGGTAGGGGGAATAGCAATCAGCCCCAGCATTTT. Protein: CASSLGRGNSNQPQHF.

The CDR3 coding sequence is TGTGCCAGCAGCTCACGGGGGGGCTCCTACAATGAGCAGTTCTTC. Its protein product is CASSSRGGSYNEQFF. The chain combines TRBV7-2 with TRBJ2-1; 8 nucleotides match TRBD2. J gave up 0 bases and V 4 bases, and 2 bases lay outside the gene matches. This CDR3 is 15 amino acids long. Germline assignment: CDR1 SGHTA and CDR2 FQGNSA.

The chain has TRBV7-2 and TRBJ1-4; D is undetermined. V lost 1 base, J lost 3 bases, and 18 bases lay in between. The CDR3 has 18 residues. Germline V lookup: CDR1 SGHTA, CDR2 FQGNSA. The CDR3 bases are TGTGCCAGCAGCTTAGTTTGGTGGAGCGGGGAATCTAATGAAAAACTGTTTTTT. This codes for CASSLVWWSGESNEKLFF.

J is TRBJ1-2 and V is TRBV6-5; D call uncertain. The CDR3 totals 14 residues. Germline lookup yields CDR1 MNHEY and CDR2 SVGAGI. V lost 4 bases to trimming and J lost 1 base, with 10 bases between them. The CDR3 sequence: CASSSLTNNYGYTF. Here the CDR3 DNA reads TGTGCCAGCAGTTCCTTGACAAATAACTATGGCTACACCTTC.

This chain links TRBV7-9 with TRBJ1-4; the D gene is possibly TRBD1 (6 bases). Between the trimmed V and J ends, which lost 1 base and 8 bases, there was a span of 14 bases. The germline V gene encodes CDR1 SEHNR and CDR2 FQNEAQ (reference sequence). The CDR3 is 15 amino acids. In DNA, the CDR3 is TGTGCCAGCAGCTTAGGCCCGTCCACAGGGGAAAAACTGTTTTTT. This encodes CASSLGPSTGEKLFF.